Below are 15 T cell receptor beta chains sequenced from a single sample in a study of T-cell reconstitution after alpha-beta-depleted transplantation in children. Unique molecular identifiers were incorporated into the prepared TCRbeta library. MiXCR was run by TCRdb on the PCR reads, yielding one entry per CDR3 protein. The sample has some 500,000 distinct CDR3 sequences, approximately 30% seen once. Sequencing used PBMCs from the stem cell graft donor, obtained from the stem cell graft. Receptors were obtained from a human donor who donated a stem cell graft to a child with aplastic anemia.

On this clonotype itself: The junction differs from germline at one of its ends, possibly a read error. This chain links TRBV19 with TRBJ1-5; 8 nucleotides agree with TRBD1. This CDR3 region has 15 residues. The germline V gene has CDR1 LNHDA and CDR2 SQIVND (reference sequence). The CDR3, as DNA: TGTGCCAGTAGTATTTGGACAGGGTGGCAACAGCCCCAGCATTTC. Protein sequence: CASSIWTGWQQPQHF.

This clonotype was picked up a small number of times. The rearrangement uses TRBV2 and TRBJ1-2; 9 bases map to TRBD1. The CDR3 contains 15 residues. Germline CDR1 and CDR2: SNHLY and FYNNEI. V gave up 7 bases and J gave up 5 bases; unmatched junction bases: 11. The CDR3 DNA is TGTGCCAGCAATGACCGGGACAGGGCACGGTATGGCTACACCTTC. Its protein is CASNDRDRARYGYTF.

This clonotype showed up just a few times. This chain links TRBV9 with TRBJ2-5; no clear D gene. Trimming stripped 4 bases from V and 1 base from J, with 11 bases between. Germline CDR1 and CDR2: SGDLS and YYNGEE. The CDR3 loop spans 14 amino acids. As DNA, the CDR3 is TGTGCCAGCAGCCCCCCCACGACCCAAGAGACCCAGTACTTC. Translated, it gives CASSPPTTQETQYF.

The chain couples TRBV29-1 to TRBJ2-5; possible D gene TRBD1, 5 bases. From germline, CDR1 is SQVTM and CDR2 ANQGSEA. The V and J ends lost 6 bases and 1 base respectively, with 12 bases between them. The CDR3 totals 13 residues. The CDR3, as DNA: TGCAGCGTGCGGCAGGGTCTCCAAGAGACCCAGTACTTC. Its translation is CSVRQGLQETQYF.

In this sample, this clonotype turned up once. The gene calls are TRBV28 and TRBJ1-2; D is uncertain. The V gene lost 3 bases and the J gene lost 3 bases, with 17 bases spanning the gap. The V gene's germline CDR1 is MDHEN and CDR2 SYDVKM. The CDR3 totals 16 residues. CDR3 region: CASSLGTTGEDYGYTF. CDR3 coding DNA: TGTGCCAGCAGTTTGGGAACGACGGGAGAAGACTATGGCTACACCTTC.

The chain uses TRBV12-3 or TRBV12-4 and TRBJ2-2; D unresolved. V lost 3 bases and J 2 bases, leaving 10 bases between the germline ends. The CDR3 runs 15 residues. DNA of the CDR3: TGTGCCAGCAGTTTTAAAGGAGTTAACACCGGGGAGCTGTTTTTT. Translating gives CASSFKGVNTGELFF.

This chain joins TRBV12-3 or TRBV12-4 and TRBJ2-7; D is ambiguous. The germline V and J ends were trimmed by 2 bases and 0 bases, with 11 bases remaining between them. The CDR3 runs 15 residues. In nucleotides, the CDR3 is TGTGCCAGCAGTTTATCCGGCATCTACTCCTACGAGCAGTACTTC. The encoded protein is CASSLSGIYSYEQYF.

The J gene is TRBJ2-5, the V gene TRBV20-1; the D is unclear. The germline V gene encodes CDR1 DFQATT and CDR2 SNEGSKA (reference sequence). The CDR3 consists of 13 residues. Trimming left V 5 bases short and J 3 bases short, with 13 bases between. Here the CDR3 reads CSAFGPLEETQYF. Written as DNA, the CDR3 is TGCAGTGCTTTCGGGCCCCTTGAAGAGACCCAGTACTTC.

The chain has TRBV11-2 and TRBJ2-2; D perhaps matches TRBD1 (5 bases). V was clipped by 5 bases and J by 4 bases, with 11 bases between them. The germline V gene encodes CDR1 SGHAT and CDR2 FQNNGV. CDR3 length: 14 amino acids. CDR3 protein: CASSLPQGTGELFF. CDR3 DNA: TGTGCCAGCAGCCTACCCCAGGGCACCGGGGAGCTGTTTTTT. Full variable domain (remainder filled in from reference TRBV11-2 and TRBJ2-2): EAGVAQSPRYKIIEKRQSVAFWCNPISGHATLYWYQQILGQGPKLLIQFQNNGVVDDSQLPKDRFSAERLKGVDSTLKIQPAKLEDSAVYLCASSLPQGTGELFFGEGSRLTVL.

This clonotype was counted a few times. The J gene is TRBJ2-6, the V gene TRBV28; unclear D gene. CDR1 is MDHEN and CDR2 is SYDVKM in the germline V gene. The CDR3 runs to 15 residues. Trimming pared 6 bases from V and 2 bases from J, leaving 11 bases between. The DNA of the CDR3 is TGTGCCAGCAGCCTTCCGACCCCTGGGGCCAACGTCCTGACTTTC. Translating it yields CASSLPTPGANVLTF.

This clonotype was counted between two and nine times. This chain links TRBV29-1 with TRBJ2-7; D unresolved. Looked up from germline, CDR1 is SQVTM and CDR2 is ANQGSEA. This CDR3 comprises 13 residues. Deletions cut 3 bases from V and 2 bases from J, with 11 bases between. CDR3 region: CSVEVVGPYEQYF. The CDR3 DNA reads TGCAGCGTTGAGGTCGTTGGCCCCTACGAGCAGTACTTC.

The chain is built from TRBV27 and TRBJ2-1; 10 bases align to TRBD2. Germline CDR1 and CDR2: MNHEY and SMNVEV (reference sequence). V shed 6 bases and J 4 bases; nucleotides not matched to a gene: 9. This CDR3 comprises 16 residues. The CDR3 region has the DNA TGTGCCAGCAGGGTAGCGGGAGGTCATCTTTACAATGAGCAGTTCTTC. Amino acid sequence: CASRVAGGHLYNEQFF.

The gene calls are TRBV20-1 and TRBJ2-3; 10 bases fit TRBD2. CDR1 is DFQATT and CDR2 is SNEGSKA in the germline V gene (reference sequence). This CDR3 comprises 14 residues. V gave up 6 bases and J gave up 4 bases; unmatched junction bases: 7. DNA of the CDR3: TGCAGTGCGCCGGCTAGCGGGAGCGCAGATACGCAGTATTTT. This encodes CSAPASGSADTQYF.

V usage is TRBV19 and J usage is TRBJ2-1; 10 positions agree with TRBD2. With V trimmed by 3 bases and J by 6 bases, 2 bases remained unmatched. The germline V gene has CDR1 LNHDA and CDR2 SQIVND (reference sequence). The CDR3 extends over 14 amino acids. CDR3 in DNA: TGTGCCAGTAGTATTTCTAGCGGGAGCAATGAGCAGTTCTTC. Translating gives CASSISSGSNEQFF.

CDR3 residues: CASSQDYRTSGNTIYF. In DNA, the CDR3 is TGCGCCAGCAGCCAAGATTACCGGACCTCTGGAAACACCATATATTTT. This chain connects TRBV4-3 to TRBJ1-3, with D unclear. CDR3 length equals 16 residues. CDR1 and CDR2 (germline): LGHNA, YSLEER. The V end lost 0 bases, the J end lost 0 bases, and 9 bases lay between the germline ends.